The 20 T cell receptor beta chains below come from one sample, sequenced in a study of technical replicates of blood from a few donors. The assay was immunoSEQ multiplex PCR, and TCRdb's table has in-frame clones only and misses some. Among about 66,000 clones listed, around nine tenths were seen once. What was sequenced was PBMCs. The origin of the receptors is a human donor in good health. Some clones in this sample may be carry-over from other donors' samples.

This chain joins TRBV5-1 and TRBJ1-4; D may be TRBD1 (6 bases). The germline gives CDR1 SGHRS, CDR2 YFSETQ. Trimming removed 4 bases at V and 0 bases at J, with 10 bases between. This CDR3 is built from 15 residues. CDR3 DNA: TGCGCCAGCAGCCCAGGGGATGCAACTAATGAAAAACTGTTTTTT. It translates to CASSPGDATNEKLFF.

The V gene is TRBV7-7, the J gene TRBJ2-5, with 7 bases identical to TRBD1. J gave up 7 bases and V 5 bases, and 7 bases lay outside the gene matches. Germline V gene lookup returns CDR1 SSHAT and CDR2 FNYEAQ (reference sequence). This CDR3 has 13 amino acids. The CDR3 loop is CASSEGAFVTQYF. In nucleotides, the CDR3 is TGTGCCAGCAGCGAGGGGGCGTTCGTGACCCAGTACTTC.

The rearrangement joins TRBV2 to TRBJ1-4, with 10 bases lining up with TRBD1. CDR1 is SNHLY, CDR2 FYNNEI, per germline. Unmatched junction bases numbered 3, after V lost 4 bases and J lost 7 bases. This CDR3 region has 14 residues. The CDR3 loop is CASSGGQGFEKLFF. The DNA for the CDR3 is TGTGCCAGCAGTGGGGGACAGGGGTTTGAAAAACTGTTTTTT.

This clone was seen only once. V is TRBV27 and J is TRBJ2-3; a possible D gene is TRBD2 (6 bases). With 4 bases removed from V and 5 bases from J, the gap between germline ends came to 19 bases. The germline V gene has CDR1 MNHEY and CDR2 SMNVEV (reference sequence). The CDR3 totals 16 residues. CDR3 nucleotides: TGTGCCAGCAGTTCGCCGGGACTCCCGGGGGAAGATACGCAGTATTTT. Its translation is CASSSPGLPGEDTQYF.

The CDR3 bases are TGTGCCAGCAGCTCTATGACGGCTAGCTCCTATAATTCACCCCTCCACTTT. Encoded protein: CASSSMTASSYNSPLHF. The rearrangement uses TRBV5-6 and TRBJ1-6, with D unresolved. Trimming took 3 bases from V and 0 from J, leaving 13 bases between them. Germline assignment: CDR1 SGHDT and CDR2 YYEEEE. The CDR3 is made up of 17 amino acids.

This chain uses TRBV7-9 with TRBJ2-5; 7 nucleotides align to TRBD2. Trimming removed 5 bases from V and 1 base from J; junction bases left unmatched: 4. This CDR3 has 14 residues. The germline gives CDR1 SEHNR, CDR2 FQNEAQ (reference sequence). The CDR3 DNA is TGTGCCAGCAGCGGGAGCGGGGCCCAAGAGACCCAGTACTTC. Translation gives CASSGSGAQETQYF.

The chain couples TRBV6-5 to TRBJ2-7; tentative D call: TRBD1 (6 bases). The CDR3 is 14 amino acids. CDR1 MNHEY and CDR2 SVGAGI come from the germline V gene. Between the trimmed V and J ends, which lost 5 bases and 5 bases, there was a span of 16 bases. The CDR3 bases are TGTGCCAGCAGTCTGGACCCATGGGACAACGAGCAGTACTTC. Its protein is CASSLDPWDNEQYF.

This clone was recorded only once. CDR3 amino acids: CAGGRGSYEQYF. The CDR3 nucleotides read TGTGCGGGGGGCAGGGGGTCCTACGAGCAGTACTTC. This sequence joins TRBV30 and TRBJ2-7; the D gene is possibly TRBD1 (7 bases). Germline assignment: CDR1 GTSNPN and CDR2 SVGIG (reference sequence). CDR3 length: 12 residues.

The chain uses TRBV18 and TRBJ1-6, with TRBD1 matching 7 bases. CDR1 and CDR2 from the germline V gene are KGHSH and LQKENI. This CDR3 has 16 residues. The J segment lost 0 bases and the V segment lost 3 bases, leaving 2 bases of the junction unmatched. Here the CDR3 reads CASSPSGGSYNSPLHF. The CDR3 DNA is TGTGCCAGCTCACCTTCAGGGGGCTCCTATAATTCACCCCTCCACTTT.

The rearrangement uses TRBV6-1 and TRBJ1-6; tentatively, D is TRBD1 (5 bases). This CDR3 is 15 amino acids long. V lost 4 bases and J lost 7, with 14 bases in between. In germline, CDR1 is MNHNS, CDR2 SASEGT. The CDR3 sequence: CASSALREGNSPLHF. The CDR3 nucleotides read TGTGCCAGCAGTGCACTCAGGGAGGGCAATTCACCCCTCCACTTT.

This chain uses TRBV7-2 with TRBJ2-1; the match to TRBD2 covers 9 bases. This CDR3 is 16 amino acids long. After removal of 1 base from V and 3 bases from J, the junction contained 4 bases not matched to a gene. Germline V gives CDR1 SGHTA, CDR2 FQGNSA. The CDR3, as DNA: TGTGCCAGCAGCTTAGTGGCGGGGGGGCTCTACAATGAGCAGTTCTTC. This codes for CASSLVAGGLYNEQFF.

The CDR3 DNA sequence: TGTGCCAGCAGCTTACGGGCGGGTGATTACAATGAGCAGTTCTTC. Translated: CASSLRAGDYNEQFF. The J gene is TRBJ2-1, the V gene TRBV11-2, with a possible D match to TRBD2 (5 bases). Germline assignment: CDR1 SGHAT and CDR2 FQNNGV. V was clipped by 2 bases and J by 4 bases, with 12 bases between them. This CDR3 spans 15 amino acids.

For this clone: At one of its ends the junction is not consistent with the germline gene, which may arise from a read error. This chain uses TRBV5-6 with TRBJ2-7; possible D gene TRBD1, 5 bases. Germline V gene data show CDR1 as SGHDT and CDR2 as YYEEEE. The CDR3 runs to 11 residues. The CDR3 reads CASSSRAIRVF. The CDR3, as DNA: TGTGCCAGCAGCTCCCGGGCTATCAGGGTCTTC.

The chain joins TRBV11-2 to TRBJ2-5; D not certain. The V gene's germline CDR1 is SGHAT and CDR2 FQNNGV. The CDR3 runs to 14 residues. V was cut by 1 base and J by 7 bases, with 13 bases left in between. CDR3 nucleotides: TGTGCCAGCAGCTTAGTTGGCGGTTCGGGGACCCAGTACTTC. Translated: CASSLVGGSGTQYF.

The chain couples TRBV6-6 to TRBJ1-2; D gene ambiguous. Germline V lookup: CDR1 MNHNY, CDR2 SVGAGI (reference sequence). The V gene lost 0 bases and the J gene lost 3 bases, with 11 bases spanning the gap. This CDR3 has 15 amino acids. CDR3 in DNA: TGTGCCAGCAGTTACTCGGAGGGCAGCTACTATGGCTACACCTTC. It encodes CASSYSEGSYYGYTF.

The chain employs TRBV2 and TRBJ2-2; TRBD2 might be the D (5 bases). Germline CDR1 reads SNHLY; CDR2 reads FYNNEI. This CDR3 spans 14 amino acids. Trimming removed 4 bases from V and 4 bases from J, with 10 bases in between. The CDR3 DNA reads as TGTGCCAGCAGTGGAGCTAGCTCCACCGGGGAGCTGTTTTTT. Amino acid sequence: CASSGASSTGELFF. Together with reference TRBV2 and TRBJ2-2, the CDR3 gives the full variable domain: EPEVTQTPSHQVTQMGQEVILRCVPISNHLYFYWYRQILGQKVEFLVSFYNNEISEKSEIFDDQFSVERPDGSNFTLKIRSTKLEDSAMYFCASSGASSTGELFFGEGSRLTVL.

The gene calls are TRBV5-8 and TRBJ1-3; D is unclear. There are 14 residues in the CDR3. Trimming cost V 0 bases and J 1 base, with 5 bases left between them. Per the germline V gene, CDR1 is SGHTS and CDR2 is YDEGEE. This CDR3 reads CASSLAGSGNTIYF. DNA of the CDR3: TGTGCCAGCAGCTTGGCCGGGTCTGGAAACACCATATATTTT.

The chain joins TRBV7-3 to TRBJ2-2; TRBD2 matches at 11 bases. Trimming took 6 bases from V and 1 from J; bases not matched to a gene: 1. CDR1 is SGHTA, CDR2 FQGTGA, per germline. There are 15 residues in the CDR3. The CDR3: CASSLAGGNTGELFF. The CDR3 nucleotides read TGTGCCAGCAGTCTAGCGGGGGGGAACACCGGGGAGCTGTTTTTT. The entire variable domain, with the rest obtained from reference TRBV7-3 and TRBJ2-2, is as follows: GAGVSQTPSNKVTEKGKYVELRCDPISGHTALYWYRQSLGQGPEFLIYFQGTGAADDSGLPNDRFFAVRPEGSVSTLKIQRTERGDSAVYLCASSLAGGNTGELFFGEGSRLTVL.

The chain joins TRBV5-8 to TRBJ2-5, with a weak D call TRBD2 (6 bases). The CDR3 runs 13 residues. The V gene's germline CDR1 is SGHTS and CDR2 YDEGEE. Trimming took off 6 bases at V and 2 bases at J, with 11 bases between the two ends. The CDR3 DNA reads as TGTGCCAGCACCCCAAGCGGGCAAGAGACCCAGTACTTC. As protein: CASTPSGQETQYF. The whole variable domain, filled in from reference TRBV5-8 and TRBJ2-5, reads EAGVTQSPTHLIKTRGQQATLRCSPISGHTSVYWYQQALGLGLQFLLWYDEGEERNRGNFPPRFSGRQFPNYSSELNVNALELEDSALYLCASTPSGQETQYFGPGTRLLVL.

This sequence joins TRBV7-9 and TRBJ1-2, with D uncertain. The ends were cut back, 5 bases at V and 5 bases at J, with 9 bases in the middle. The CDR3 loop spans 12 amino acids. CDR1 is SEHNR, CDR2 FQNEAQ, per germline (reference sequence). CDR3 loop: CASSPRDYGYTF. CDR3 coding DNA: TGTGCCAGCAGCCCCCGGGATTATGGCTACACCTTC.